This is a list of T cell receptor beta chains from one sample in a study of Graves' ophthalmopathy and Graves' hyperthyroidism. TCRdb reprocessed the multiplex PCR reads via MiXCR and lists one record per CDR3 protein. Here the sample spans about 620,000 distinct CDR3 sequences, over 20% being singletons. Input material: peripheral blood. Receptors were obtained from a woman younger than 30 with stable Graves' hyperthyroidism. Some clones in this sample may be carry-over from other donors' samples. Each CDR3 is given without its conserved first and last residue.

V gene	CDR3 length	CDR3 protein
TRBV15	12	ATSRDRGQYEQY
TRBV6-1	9	ASSEVSRAF
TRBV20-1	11	SASGSFSYEQY
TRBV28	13	ASSRFGGNTGELF
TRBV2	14	ASSESGRSAGNTIY
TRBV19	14	ASSISPTGVSYEQY
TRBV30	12	AWSWQGNNQPQH
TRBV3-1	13	ASSPMQGGGNTIY
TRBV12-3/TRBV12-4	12	ASNALGVSYGYT
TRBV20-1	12	RPGQGAGGPEAF
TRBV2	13	ASSEGTGRSTEAF
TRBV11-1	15	ASSSPTSPFEANVLT
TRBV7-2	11	ASSLTEYYGYT
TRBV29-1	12	SVGVVTGRYEQY
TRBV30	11	AWSLRGLHEQY